Listed here are 7 T cell receptor beta chains from one sample, sequenced in a study of CD8+CD57+ T cells in acquired aplastic anemia. Using genomic DNA as the template, TCR beta VDJ and CDR3 profiling was carried out. TCRdb re-analysed the reads in MiXCR, keeping a single row per CDR3 protein. The data contain under 500,000 distinct CDR3 sequences, roughly 34% of them singletons. In patients chosen for sequencing, flow cytometry had shown CD8+CD57+ cell expansion. Material: sorted CD4+, CD8+, or CD8+CD57+ T cells (not recorded which) from PBMCs. These receptors all come from a human donor with aplastic anemia.

In this sample, this clonotype turned up many times. This chain joins TRBV9 and TRBJ1-1; D gene uncertain. This CDR3 is built from 13 residues. The V gene's germline CDR1 is SGDLS and CDR2 YYNGEE. Trimming shortened V by 3 bases and J by 1 base, and 7 bases separated the two germline ends. The CDR3 DNA reads TGTGCCAGCAGCGCCCGGGGGAACACTGAAGCTTTCTTT. It is translated as CASSARGNTEAFF.

The J gene is TRBJ2-7, the V gene TRBV20-1; D possibly corresponds to TRBD1 (5 bases). Trimming pared 5 bases from V and 2 bases from J, leaving 10 bases between. Germline loops: CDR1 DFQATT, CDR2 SNEGSKA (reference sequence). The CDR3 runs 12 residues. CDR3 bases: TGCAGTGCTTCGACAGATACCTACGAGCAGTACTTC. Amino acids: CSASTDTYEQYF.

This clonotype was recorded at least ten times. The V gene is TRBV7-3, the J gene TRBJ1-1, with D uncertain. The CDR3 loop spans 13 amino acids. Germline V gene sequence: CDR1 SGHTA, CDR2 FQGTGA. Trimming shortened V by 5 bases and J by 4 bases, and 11 bases separated the two germline ends. The CDR3 sequence is CASSISPGTEAFF. DNA for the CDR3: TGTGCCAGCAGCATCAGTCCGGGCACTGAAGCTTTCTTT.

This clonotype was seen many times. The CDR3 DNA sequence: TGCGCCAGCAGCTCCGACAGGGGGCGCGCCTACGAGCAGTACTTC. Its protein is CASSSDRGRAYEQYF. The rearrangement links TRBV5-1 to TRBJ2-7; 10 bases line up with TRBD1. V dropped 3 bases and J dropped 2; count of bases not matched to a gene: 5. The CDR3 consists of 15 residues. Looked up from germline, CDR1 is SGHRS and CDR2 is YFSETQ.

The V call is TRBV19, the J call TRBJ2-5, with a possible D match to TRBD2 (7 bases). V was trimmed by 0 bases and J by 5 bases, leaving 10 bases between them. Germline V gene sequence: CDR1 LNHDA, CDR2 SQIVND (reference sequence). The CDR3 has 14 amino acids. CDR3 bases: TGTGCCAGTAGTATAGACAGGGGAGGGGAGACCCAGTACTTC. Translating gives CASSIDRGGETQYF.

This chain joins TRBV15 and TRBJ1-4; D remains ambiguous. This CDR3 spans 14 amino acids. Looked up from germline, CDR1 is LNHNV and CDR2 is YYDKDF (reference sequence). The V end was cut by 0 bases, the J end by 8 bases, with 10 bases between. In DNA, the CDR3 is TGTGCCACCAGCAGAGATGGGGTAGACGAAAAACTGTTTTTT. Translating gives CATSRDGVDEKLFF.

This clonotype was counted a few times. V and J are TRBV11-1 and TRBJ2-1; no definite D call. Trimming removed 5 bases from V and 13 bases from J, with 18 bases in between. The CDR3 extends over 13 amino acids. Germline CDR1 and CDR2: SGHAT and FQDESV (reference sequence). The CDR3 DNA follows: TGTGCCAGCAGCGAAGCACGGGCGTACCTTCAGTTCTTC. The encoded protein is CASSEARAYLQFF.